This entry lists 13 T cell receptor beta chains sequenced from one sample in a study of shared clonotypes between healthy human individuals. Produced via immunoSEQ multiplex PCR; TCRdb's table is partial and in-frame only. The top ten hold about 0.25% of the sample, which has roughly 770,000 clones, roughly 96% seen once. CD45RO-negative cells were positively selected for CCR7, leaving out terminally differentiated effector memory CD45RA+ cells. Sequenced sample: naive CD8+ T cells sorted from blood. These receptor sequences come from a man aged 30 to 39 in good health.

CDR3 nucleotides: TGTGCCAGCAGCGCCCCGGGACAGGACTACGAGCAGTACTTC. Amino acid sequence: CASSAPGQDYEQYF. The chain links TRBV5-5 to TRBJ2-7; 8 nucleotides align to TRBD1. This CDR3 comprises 14 residues. Germline V gene sequence: CDR1 SGHKS, CDR2 YYEKEE (reference sequence). Germline trimming cut 4 bases from V and 3 bases from J; bases unmatched to any gene: 6.

V and J are TRBV6-1 and TRBJ2-1; TRBD2 matches at 7 bases. Germline-derived CDR1 and CDR2 are MNHNS and SASEGT. The CDR3 has 15 residues. Unmatched junction bases numbered 17, after V lost 6 bases and J lost 12 bases. CDR3 DNA sequence: TGTGCCAGCAGGAAACTCCGGACTAGTTGGGACGGGCAGTTCTTC. It is translated as CASRKLRTSWDGQFF.

The V and J genes are TRBV25-1 and TRBJ1-1; D not certain. Trimming pared 7 bases from V and 8 bases from J, leaving 14 bases between. Per germline, CDR1 MGHDK and CDR2 SYGVNS. The CDR3 is 12 amino acids. The CDR3, as DNA: TGTGCCAGCAACCTCTCAAAGGGCGAAGCTTTCTTT. Translating gives CASNLSKGEAFF.

The V and J genes are TRBV27 and TRBJ2-1; D may match TRBD1 or TRBD2 (6 bases each). The CDR3 extends over 14 amino acids. The V gene's germline CDR1 is MNHEY and CDR2 SMNVEV (reference sequence). Trimming cost V 1 base and J 5 bases, with 9 bases left between them. The CDR3 DNA reads as TGTGCCAGCAGTTTATTAGGGGGGCACAATGAGCAGTTCTTC. Translated: CASSLLGGHNEQFF.

The V and J genes are TRBV7-9 and TRBJ1-5; D is undetermined. CDR3 length: 13 residues. Germline CDR1 SEHNR, CDR2 FQNEAQ (reference sequence). V lost 1 base and J 11 bases, leaving 12 bases between the germline ends. CDR3 nucleotide sequence: TGTGCCAGCAGCTTAGGTACGGGGAGGGCCCAGCATTTT. This codes for CASSLGTGRAQHF.

On this clone: Other DNA variants within this sample encode the same CDR3. V gene TRBV4-3 combines with J gene TRBJ1-1, with unresolved D. V was cut by 0 bases and J by 2 bases, with 7 bases left in between. Germline V gene data show CDR1 as LGHNA and CDR2 as YSLEER. The CDR3 length is 14 residues. The CDR3 sequence: CASSQDGGNTEAFF. CDR3 nucleotides: TGCGCCAGCAGCCAAGATGGAGGCAACACTGAAGCTTTCTTT.

CDR3 protein: CASSSIGQTQFEAFF. Here the CDR3 DNA reads TGTGCCAGCAGTTCGATCGGACAGACCCAATTTGAAGCTTTCTTT. The rearrangement links TRBV28 to TRBJ1-1; tentative D call: TRBD1 (6 bases). The germline V and J ends were trimmed by 4 bases and 7 bases, with 19 bases remaining between them. CDR1 and CDR2 from the germline V gene are MDHEN and SYDVKM. The CDR3 is made up of 15 amino acids.

The genes are TRBV29-1 and TRBJ2-7; D remains unclear. CDR1 is SQVTM and CDR2 is ANQGSEA in the germline V gene. The CDR3 is 13 residues long. Trimming took off 3 bases at V and 2 bases at J, with 11 bases between the two ends. CDR3 protein: CSVDSSGPYEQYF. Here the CDR3 DNA reads TGCAGCGTTGATTCGTCCGGACCCTACGAGCAGTACTTC.

The chain has TRBV7-9 and TRBJ1-2; TRBD1 matches 8 bases. Germline-derived CDR1 and CDR2 are SEHNR and FQNEAQ (reference sequence). V trimming: 5 bases; J trimming: 5 bases; junction bases outside the gene matches: 10. The CDR3 contains 15 residues. The CDR3 sequence: CASSPAGGQGYGYTF. CDR3 sequence (DNA): TGTGCCAGCAGCCCAGCCGGCGGACAGGGTTATGGCTACACCTTC.

This clone was seen just once. The rearrangement uses TRBV19 and TRBJ2-2; a weak D match, TRBD1 (6 bases). Germline lookup yields CDR1 LNHDA and CDR2 SQIVND (reference sequence). The CDR3 spans 13 residues. V gave up 5 bases and J gave up 5 bases, with 9 bases separating them. The CDR3 protein is CASSAGTTGELFF. In DNA, the CDR3 is TGTGCCAGTAGTGCCGGGACAACCGGGGAGCTGTTTTTT.

A remark on this clone: Other DNA sequences in the sample encode the same CDR3. The V call is TRBV27, the J call TRBJ2-2, with TRBD2 identical over 12 bases. This CDR3 is 16 amino acids long. The germline CDR1 and CDR2 sequences are MNHEY and SMNVEV (reference sequence). After removal of 2 bases from V and 5 bases from J, the junction contained 3 bases not matched to a gene. The CDR3 spells CASSLLTSGGTGELFF. CDR3 coding DNA: TGTGCCAGCAGTTTACTGACTAGCGGGGGAACCGGGGAGCTGTTTTTT.

This chain links TRBV7-6 with TRBJ2-7; a possible D gene is TRBD1 (5 bases). This CDR3 has 13 residues. CDR1 is SGHVS, CDR2 FNYEAQ, per germline. V lost 1 base and J lost 3, with 7 bases in between. The DNA for the CDR3 is TGTGCCAGCAGCTTAGACGACAGCTACGAGCAGTACTTC. Its translation: CASSLDDSYEQYF.

The J gene is TRBJ2-3, the V gene TRBV7-3, with 8 bases lining up with TRBD2. Trimming took 1 base from V and 2 from J; bases not matched to a gene: 8. This CDR3 has 17 amino acids. Looked up from germline, CDR1 is SGHTA and CDR2 is FQGTGA. CDR3 residues: CASSLSPSGRITDTQYF. Written as DNA, the CDR3 is TGTGCCAGCAGCTTAAGTCCTAGCGGGCGTATCACAGATACGCAGTATTTT.